These 18 T cell receptor beta chains came from one sample sequenced in a study of blood T cell repertoires in COVID-19. Measured with immunoSEQ multiplex PCR; TCRdb has only the in-frame clones, and not every one. The data show about 45,000 clones, more than 75% seen once. What was sequenced was peripheral blood. The receptors were gathered from a man in his 70s with active COVID-19.

V usage is TRBV28 and J usage is TRBJ1-2, with D possibly TRBD1 on 5 matching bases. The CDR3 runs 17 residues. Trimming left V 7 bases short and J 1 base short, with 22 bases between. From germline, CDR1 is MDHEN and CDR2 SYDVKM. The CDR3 region is CASTTPLGQGSNYGYTF. The CDR3 DNA reads as TGTGCCAGCACCACCCCCCTGGGGCAGGGAAGTAACTATGGCTACACCTTC.

This clone was recorded once. This rearrangement joins TRBV18 to TRBJ1-2; tentatively, D is TRBD1 (6 bases). The CDR3 extends over 14 amino acids. Germline CDR1 is KGHSH and CDR2 is LQKENI. Trimming shortened V by 4 bases and J by 4 bases, and 13 bases separated the two germline ends. DNA for the CDR3: TGTGCCAGCTCACAATCGGACAGCGGCTATGGCTACACCTTC. This codes for CASSQSDSGYGYTF.

The rearrangement links TRBV7-2 to TRBJ2-3; 12 bases align to TRBD2. Germline V CDR1 and CDR2: SGHTA, FQGNSA. This CDR3 has 17 residues. V trimming: 5 bases; J trimming: 8 bases; junction bases outside the gene matches: 14. CDR3 nucleotide sequence: TGTGCCAGCAGCAATCCCCCTAGCGGGGGGGCACAGGGTACGCAGTATTTT. Translation gives CASSNPPSGGAQGTQYF.

The V call is TRBV28, the J call TRBJ2-7, with D maybe TRBD1 (6 bases). Trimming shortened V by 5 bases and J by 0 bases, and 14 bases separated the two germline ends. Germline lookup yields CDR1 MDHEN and CDR2 SYDVKM. This CDR3 is built from 15 residues. CDR3 residues: CASSATGTSSYEQYF. The CDR3 region has the DNA TGTGCCAGCAGTGCTACAGGGACAAGCTCCTACGAGCAGTACTTC. Drawing the rest from reference TRBV28 and TRBJ2-7, the complete variable domain is DVKVTQSSRYLVKRTGEKVFLECVQDMDHENMFWYRQDPGLGLRLIYFSYDVKMKEKGDIPEGYSVSREKKERFSLILESASTNQTSMYLCASSATGTSSYEQYFGPGTRLTVT.

This sequence joins TRBV5-1 and TRBJ2-1, with TRBD2 as a possible D gene (6 bases). This CDR3 contains 14 residues. V was pared by 8 bases and J by 5 bases, with 17 bases between. The V gene's germline CDR1 is SGHRS and CDR2 YFSETQ. The CDR3 here is CASCRSGPDNEQFF. Written as DNA, the CDR3 is TGCGCCAGTTGTAGGAGCGGGCCCGACAATGAGCAGTTCTTC.

The chain employs TRBV7-9 and TRBJ2-1, with 12 bases identical to TRBD2. The CDR3 extends over 17 amino acids. J was trimmed by 5 bases and V by 5 bases; bases with no gene match: 10. Germline V gene data show CDR1 as SEHNR and CDR2 as FQNEAQ (reference sequence). The CDR3 DNA is TGTGCCAGCAGCCGGCCCCCGACTAGCGGGAGAGACAATGAGCAGTTCTTC. Translated, it gives CASSRPPTSGRDNEQFF.

This rearrangement joins TRBV20-1 to TRBJ1-6, with 10 bases aligning to TRBD1. Germline V gene sequence: CDR1 DFQATT, CDR2 SNEGSKA (reference sequence). The CDR3 sequence is 19 residues long. The trim removed 3 bases at V and 8 bases at J, leaving 19 bases unmatched. DNA of the CDR3: TGCAGTGCTAGTTTCGGGACAGGGGAAAGAGTACGTTGGGATTCACCCCTCCACTTT. This codes for CSASFGTGERVRWDSPLHF.

This clone has a single count. The chain has TRBV28 and TRBJ2-3, with a possible D match to TRBD2 (6 bases). V was trimmed by 8 bases and J by 6 bases, leaving 21 bases between them. The germline gives CDR1 MDHEN, CDR2 SYDVKM. This CDR3 spans 15 amino acids. As DNA, the CDR3 is TGTGCCAGCCGGGGAGGCTCCCAGGTTCGGGATACGCAGTATTTT. Protein product: CASRGGSQVRDTQYF. The full variable domain, its missing parts supplied by reference TRBV28 and TRBJ2-3, is DVKVTQSSRYLVKRTGEKVFLECVQDMDHENMFWYRQDPGLGLRLIYFSYDVKMKEKGDIPEGYSVSREKKERFSLILESASTNQTSMYLCASRGGSQVRDTQYFGPGTRLTVL.

This rearrangement joins TRBV29-1 to TRBJ2-4, with D possibly being TRBD1 (5 bases). The CDR3 runs 12 residues. The germline CDR1 and CDR2 sequences are SQVTM and ANQGSEA. V was shortened by 7 bases and J by 5 bases, with 12 bases between the two germline ends. The chain's CDR3 is CSAQGEENIQYF. The CDR3 DNA follows: TGCAGCGCTCAGGGTGAGGAAAACATTCAGTACTTC.

A few counts support this clone. The genes are TRBV6-4 and TRBJ1-6, with TRBD1 matching 8 bases. The length of the CDR3 is 15 residues. J gave up 9 bases and V 5 bases, and 9 bases lay outside the gene matches. CDR1 is MRHNA and CDR2 is SNTAGT in the germline V gene. Written as DNA, the CDR3 is TGTGCCAGCAGTCCGGACAGGGCGCCGAGTTCACCCCTCCACTTT. Translation: CASSPDRAPSSPLHF.

V is TRBV7-2 and J is TRBJ2-2, with TRBD1 as a possible D gene (6 bases). Germline V CDR1 and CDR2: SGHTA, FQGNSA. The CDR3 has 15 amino acids. Trimming took off 5 bases at V and 2 bases at J, with 12 bases between the two ends. In nucleotides, the CDR3 is TGTGCCAGCAGCACTGGGGACACAAACACCGGGGAGCTGTTTTTT. Its translation: CASSTGDTNTGELFF.

V and J are TRBV6-5 and TRBJ1-3; D is uncertain. The CDR3 has 15 amino acids. Trimming left V 2 bases short and J 1 base short, with 9 bases between. Looked up from germline, CDR1 is MNHEY and CDR2 is SVGAGI. Here the CDR3 reads CASSYEGGSGNTIYF. The CDR3 region has the DNA TGTGCCAGCAGTTACGAGGGCGGTTCTGGAAACACCATATATTTT.

V and J are TRBV27 and TRBJ1-3; TRBD1 matches at 8 bases. Germline CDR1 reads MNHEY; CDR2 reads SMNVEV (reference sequence). The CDR3 totals 16 residues. V dropped 2 bases and J dropped 4; count of bases not matched to a gene: 7. CDR3 coding DNA: TGTGCCAGCAGTTTACGGGGGACAGGAGGAGGAAACACCATATATTTT. It yields the protein CASSLRGTGGGNTIYF.

The rearrangement joins TRBV6-5 to TRBJ2-7; 9 positions match TRBD1. CDR3 length: 15 residues. Per germline, CDR1 MNHEY and CDR2 SVGAGI. J lost 4 bases, V lost 7 bases, and 11 bases had no gene match. CDR3 nucleotide sequence: TGTGCCAGCAATAATTACAGGGGGCCATGGTACGAGCAGTACTTC. The encoded protein is CASNNYRGPWYEQYF.

This chain links TRBV7-3 with TRBJ2-1, with D perhaps matching TRBD2 (6 bases). Germline assignment: CDR1 SGHTA and CDR2 FQGTGA. The CDR3 covers 17 residues. Trimming removed 1 base at V and 0 bases at J, with 13 bases between. CDR3: CASSLNGGAPSYNEQFF. The CDR3 nucleotides are TGTGCCAGCAGCTTAAACGGCGGGGCTCCCTCCTACAATGAGCAGTTCTTC.

V gene TRBV7-2 combines with J gene TRBJ2-3, with a weak D call TRBD2 (6 bases). CDR3 length: 16 residues. CDR1 SGHTA and CDR2 FQGNSA come from the germline V gene. V gave up 2 bases and J gave up 0 bases, with 12 bases separating them. The CDR3 region has the DNA TGTGCCAGCAGCTTAAGGCGGGAAAAGAGCACAGATACGCAGTATTTT. Protein product: CASSLRREKSTDTQYF. Combining the CDR3 with reference TRBV7-2 and TRBJ2-3 gives the whole variable domain GAGVSQSPSNKVTEKGKDVELRCDPISGHTALYWYRQSLGQGLEFLIYFQGNSAPDKSGLPSDRFSAERTGGSVSTLTIQRTQQEDSAVYLCASSLRREKSTDTQYFGPGTRLTVL.

J is TRBJ2-1 and V is TRBV28; D possibly corresponds to TRBD2 (5 bases). Trimming took 3 bases from V and 2 from J, leaving 17 bases between them. There are 17 residues in the CDR3. Germline V gene sequence: CDR1 MDHEN, CDR2 SYDVKM. CDR3: CASSFGLGGSTYNEQFF. The DNA for the CDR3 is TGTGCCAGCAGTTTTGGCCTAGGTGGGAGCACCTACAATGAGCAGTTCTTC. Based on the CDR3 plus reference TRBV28 and TRBJ2-1, the full variable domain is DVKVTQSSRYLVKRTGEKVFLECVQDMDHENMFWYRQDPGLGLRLIYFSYDVKMKEKGDIPEGYSVSREKKERFSLILESASTNQTSMYLCASSFGLGGSTYNEQFFGPGTRLTVL.

The chain recombines TRBV15 with TRBJ2-5; weak D call: TRBD1 (5 bases). V was pared by 8 bases and J by 10 bases, with 23 bases between. Looked up from germline, CDR1 is LNHNV and CDR2 is YYDKDF (reference sequence). The CDR3 loop spans 14 amino acids. CDR3 bases: TGTGCCACCTCTCCAGGGCAGGCTGAGAGAAGCCAGTACTTC. This gives the protein CATSPGQAERSQYF.